The rows below give T cell receptor beta chains drawn from one sample of a study of blood T cell repertoires in COVID-19. TCRdb's table, derived via immunoSEQ multiplex PCR, lists solely in-frame clones and lacks some. The data show 150,000 or so clones, with around 80% seen just once and 13% to 15% held by the top ten. Sequencing used peripheral blood. Source of these receptors: a human donor with acute or convalescent COVID-19. The donor label of this sample is uncertain. The CDR3 runs from the conserved cysteine through the conserved F or W. Fields, in order: V gene, D gene, clone size, J gene, CDR3 DNA, CDR3 protein. The D gene is left open where the match is weak. Size is omitted from some rows. Given values are once, few, many or a class for expanded clones.

TRBV10-2	TRBD1	.	TRBJ1-2	TGCGCCAGCACTATCGGGACAGGGATATCCTATGGCTACACCTTC	CASTIGTGISYGYTF
TRBV5-6	TRBD1	once	TRBJ1-2	TGTGCCAGCAGCAAACTGGGACAGGGCTATGGCTACACCTTC	CASSKLGQGYGYTF
TRBV7-3	TRBD1	.	TRBJ1-2	TGTGCCAGCAGCCCGGGACAGGGAAACTATGGCTACACCTTC	CASSPGQGNYGYTF
TRBV18	.	.	TRBJ1-2	TGTGCCAGCTCACCACCGGAGCAGGGTAGAGGCTACACCTTC	CASSPPEQGRGYTF
TRBV6-4	.	.	TRBJ2-2	TGTGCCAGCAGTGAGAGCGCAGCCACCGGGGAGCTGTTTTTT	CASSESAATGELFF
TRBV5-1	TRBD1	few	TRBJ2-1	TGCGCCAGCAGCGTCGGGACAGGGGGCTTCAATGAGCAGTTCTTC	CASSVGTGGFNEQFF
TRBV18	.	once	TRBJ1-6	TGTGCCAGCTCGTATAACCGAGCAAATTCACCCCTCCACTTT	CASSYNRANSPLHF
TRBV9	TRBD1	.	TRBJ1-5	TGTGCCAGCAGCGTAGGGAACAGGGGAGATCAGCCCCAGCATTTT	CASSVGNRGDQPQHF
TRBV7-9	.	.	TRBJ1-1	TGTGCCAGCAGCTTCGGGCAGGTACGGAGGGACACTGAAGCTTTCTTT	CASSFGQVRRDTEAFF
TRBV5-1	.	.	TRBJ1-2	TGCGCCAGCAGCCAAACCGGTAGTCGTACGGGGTATGGCTACACCTTC	CASSQTGSRTGYGYTF
TRBV4-2	.	.	TRBJ2-5	TGTGCCAGCAGCCAAGATGGCAGCGGGGAGACCCAGTACTTC	CASSQDGSGETQYF
TRBV3-1/TRBV3-2	.	few	TRBJ2-1	TGTGCCAGCAGCCAAGCCCTCGAGCAGTTCTTC	CASSQALEQFF
TRBV2	TRBD1	.	TRBJ1-2	TGTGCCGTCACACAAGGGGGCGACTATGGCTACACCTTC	CAVTQGGDYGYTF
TRBV4-1	.	few	TRBJ2-1	TGCGCCAGCAGCCGGTACGGAGGTAATGAGCAGTTCTTC	CASSRYGGNEQFF
TRBV19	TRBD1	.	TRBJ2-1	TGTGCCAGTAGTAAAACTACCGGGACAGTCATATTGAATGAGCAGTTCTTC	CASSKTTGTVILNEQFF
TRBV30	.	.	TRBJ2-3	TGTGCCTGGAGCCAGGGGAGCACAGATACGCAGTATTTT	CAWSQGSTDTQYF
TRBV5-6	.	once	TRBJ2-7	TGTGCCAGCAGCTTGTGGGGGACTCTCTTTAACGAGCAGTACTTC	CASSLWGTLFNEQYF
TRBV5-8	TRBD1	.	TRBJ2-4	TGTGCCAGCAGCTTGGGACAGGGGGCCAAGTCGAAAAACATTCAGTACTTC	CASSLGQGAKSKNIQYF
TRBV27	.	.	TRBJ1-1	TGTGCCAGCCACACCGAACGTAACACTGAAGCTTTCTTT	CASHTERNTEAFF